This section outlines one TCR beta chain sequence together with its context. Generated by immunoSEQ multiplex PCR, the TCRdb table keeps only in-frame clones and is missing some. This sample yields roughly 160,000 clones, of which roughly 86% are seen a single time; 2.5% belongs to the top ten. These data originate in a study of blood T cell repertoires in COVID-19. Study-wide background: The origin of the acute and convalescent COVID-19 samples was the United States, Italy and Spain.

The receptor was isolated from a woman older than 75 with COVID-19, enrolled during active disease. Input material: peripheral blood.

The CDR3 loop is CASSRTGAQPQHF. The DNA of the CDR3 is TGTGCCAGCAGCCGCACAGGGGCTCAGCCCCAGCATTTT. J is TRBJ1-5 and V is TRBV9, with 7 positions matching TRBD1. This CDR3 is built from 13 residues. With 4 bases clipped from V and 6 bases from J, the junction kept 4 bases outside the gene matches. In germline, CDR1 is SGDLS, CDR2 YYNGEE.